This T cell receptor beta chain was sequenced during a study of tumor-infiltrating lymphocytes in primary liver carcinoma. For the study at large: Stage T1-T3 N0M0 tumors measured roughly 4.2 to 10 cm at most.

Co-extraction yielded RNA and DNA from approximately 20-30 mg of unsorted bulk tissue. The CDR3 totals 13 residues. CDR1 is SGHRS and CDR2 is YFSETQ in the germline V gene. V was cut by 4 bases and J by 7 bases, with 14 bases left in between. Starting from 400 to 500 ng of total RNA, TCR beta cDNA was produced with a primer in the constant region. Construction of TCR beta libraries relied on three successive nested multiplex PCR rounds employing slightly modified ARM-PCR. With TRBV1-TRBV30 forward primers and a C-beta reverse primer, the first two PCR rounds were run for roughly 9 cycles each. Via MiXCR, TCRdb re-called the multiplex PCR reads, giving one row per CDR3 protein. The top ten hold approximately 18% of the sample, which has fewer than 200,000 distinct CDR3 sequences, roughly 80% seen once.

The sample comprised tumor tissue from primary liver carcinoma. The V call is TRBV5-1, the J call TRBJ1-1; D is unclear. This receptor was obtained from a man aged 40-55 years with primary liver carcinoma and hepatitis B virus infection. CDR3 residues: CASSGEVISEAFF. DNA for the CDR3: TGCGCCAGCAGCGGGGAGGTGATCAGTGAAGCTTTCTTT.